Sequencing of this TCR beta chain was carried out in a study of CD8+ T cells in alopecia areata. Study-wide background: Tofacitinib lasted 6 to 18 months, then 6 months off drug.

Punch biopsies of lesional scalp, plus peripheral blood, were taken from alopecia areata patients. The CDR3 contains 13 residues. From germline, CDR1 is MNHEY and CDR2 SMNVEV (reference sequence). V gave up 2 bases and J gave up 6 bases, with 8 bases separating them. Following extraction, RNA underwent reverse transcription to cDNA, which served as the sequencing template. TCRdb keeps only in-frame clones here, not all; method: immunoSEQ multiplex PCR. The sample yields hundreds of thousands of clones, about three fifths seen once. The chain links TRBV27 to TRBJ1-5; D remains ambiguous. Sequencing used CD4+ T cells sorted from blood, obtained at week 0. This clonotype was obtained from a human donor with alopecia areata. CDR3 coding DNA: TGTGCCAGCAGTTTAGGTGTGGCTCAGCCCCAGCATTTT. Translation gives CASSLGVAQPQHF.